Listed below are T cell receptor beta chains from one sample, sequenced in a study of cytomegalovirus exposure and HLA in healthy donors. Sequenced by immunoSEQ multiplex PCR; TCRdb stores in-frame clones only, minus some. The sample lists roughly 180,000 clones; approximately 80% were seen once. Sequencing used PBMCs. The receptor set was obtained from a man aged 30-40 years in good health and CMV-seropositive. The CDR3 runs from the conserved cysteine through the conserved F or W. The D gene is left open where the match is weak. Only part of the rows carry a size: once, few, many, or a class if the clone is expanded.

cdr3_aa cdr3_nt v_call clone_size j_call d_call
CSSSANRAEQYF TGTTCCAGCAGCGCTAACAGGGCCGAGCAGTACTTC TRBV7-9 - TRBJ2-7 -
CASSSIDSSGANVLTF TGCGCCAGCAGCTCGATAGACAGCTCTGGGGCCAACGTCCTGACTTTC TRBV5-1 - TRBJ2-6 -
CASSLWRANTEAFF TGTGCCAGCAGTTTATGGCGGGCGAACACTGAAGCTTTCTTT TRBV27 once TRBJ1-1 -
CASSQGDRPLTEAFF TGTGCCAGCAGCCAAGGGGACAGGCCCCTCACTGAAGCTTTCTTT TRBV4-2 - TRBJ1-1 TRBD1
CASSSLRDRGKYVSYEQYF TGTGCCAGCAGCTCGCTCAGGGACAGGGGCAAATATGTCTCCTACGAGCAGTACTTC TRBV11-2 few TRBJ2-7 TRBD1
CASSLVPSGRGSTDTQYF TGTGCCAGCAGCTTAGTACCTTCGGGGCGGGGGAGCACAGATACGCAGTATTTT TRBV7-2 - TRBJ2-3 TRBD2
CASSGQGLYEQYF TGTGCCAGCAGTGGGCAGGGACTATACGAGCAGTACTTC TRBV6-1 - TRBJ2-7 TRBD2
CASSQGAGYTF TGCGCCAGCAGCCAAGGCGCCGGCTACACCTTC TRBV4-1 - TRBJ1-2 -
CASSIKAGGWADTQYF TGTGCCAGCAGCATAAAAGCGGGAGGGTGGGCAGATACGCAGTATTTT TRBV7-2 - TRBJ2-3 TRBD2
CASSLGGGRGTGELFF TGTGCCAGCAGCCTAGGGGGCGGGAGAGGTACCGGGGAGCTGTTTTTT TRBV7-6 - TRBJ2-2 -
CASSQSDSYNEQFF TGTGCCAGCAGCCAATCGGACAGTTACAATGAGCAGTTCTTC TRBV14 - TRBJ2-1 -
CASSGAPETGGWTEAFF TGCGCCAGCAGTGGAGCCCCAGAAACAGGGGGCTGGACTGAAGCTTTCTTT TRBV10-1 few TRBJ1-1 TRBD1
CATSRYTGRHSNQPQHF TGTGCCACCAGCAGATATACAGGACGTCATAGCAATCAGCCCCAGCATTTT TRBV15 - TRBJ1-5 -
CASSQEIPDRAFNPKQYF TGCGCCAGCAGCCAAGAGATCCCCGACAGGGCCTTTAATCCAAAGCAGTACTTC TRBV4-1 - TRBJ2-7 TRBD1
CASRGTGVLNNYGYTF TGTGCCAGCAGAGGGACAGGGGTTTTGAATAACTATGGCTACACCTTC TRBV27 few TRBJ1-2 TRBD1
CASSSALTGYSNQPQHF TGTGCCAGCAGCTCGGCCCTAACAGGTTATAGCAATCAGCCCCAGCATTTT TRBV11-2 once TRBJ1-5 -
CASSDSSKQGRGYGYTF TGTGCCAGCAGTGATTCCTCCAAACAGGGGAGAGGGTATGGCTACACCTTC TRBV6-1 - TRBJ1-2 TRBD1
CASSYSTGDEKLFF TGTGCCAGCAGTTACTCGACCGGAGATGAAAAACTGTTTTTT TRBV6-5 - TRBJ1-4 -
CASSGKWGQDYGYTF TGTGCCAGCAGCGGCAAGTGGGGGCAGGACTATGGCTACACCTTC TRBV28 once TRBJ1-2 -
CASSRTTGGQQPQHF TGCGCCAGCAGCAGGACGACAGGGGGCCAACAGCCCCAGCATTTT TRBV5-1 few TRBJ1-5 TRBD1
CSGFAVADTQYF TGCAGCGGCTTTGCGGTGGCAGATACGCAGTATTTT TRBV29-1 - TRBJ2-3 -
CASSASHYTDTQYF TGTGCCAGCAGCGCATCACATTACACAGATACGCAGTATTTT TRBV25-1 - TRBJ2-3 -
CASRDSLPYNSPLHF TGTGCCAGCCGGGACTCCCTGCCGTATAATTCACCCCTCCACTTT TRBV6-1 - TRBJ1-6 -
CASSSLLGQELDEQFF TGTGCCAGCAGTTCCCTCTTGGGACAGGAACTGGATGAGCAGTTCTTC TRBV27 once TRBJ2-1 TRBD1
CASSQGAGGEETQYF TGTGCCAGCAGCCAAGGAGCGGGGGGCGAAGAGACCCAGTACTTC TRBV4-2 - TRBJ2-5 TRBD2
CASSPGQGRLETQYF TGTGCCAGCAGCCCGGGACAGGGAAGATTAGAGACCCAGTACTTC TRBV11-2 - TRBJ2-5 TRBD1
CASSPPSGGSTDTQYF TGTGCCAGCTCGCCTCCGAGCGGGGGGAGCACAGATACGCAGTATTTT TRBV18 - TRBJ2-3 TRBD2
CASSQDSAGQPREQFF TGCGCCAGCAGCCAAGATAGCGCAGGCCAGCCCAGGGAGCAGTTCTTC TRBV4-1 once TRBJ2-1 -
CASSFRPAGWQNTGELFF TGTGCCAGCAGTTTTAGGCCCGCAGGGTGGCAGAACACCGGGGAGCTGTTTTTT TRBV28 - TRBJ2-2 -
CASSETGQGEISGGAIEQFF TGTGCCAGCAGTGAAACGGGACAGGGAGAGATTAGCGGGGGGGCGATTGAGCAGTTCTTC TRBV6-1 - TRBJ2-1 TRBD2
CASSPVGGGAGDTQYF TGTGCCAGCAGCCCAGTGGGCGGGGGGGCCGGGGATACGCAGTATTTT TRBV7-8 few TRBJ2-3 TRBD2
CASSQGVSGSQGDTDTQYF TGTGCCAGCAGCCAAGGGGTTAGCGGGAGCCAAGGGGACACAGATACGCAGTATTTT TRBV4-2 - TRBJ2-3 TRBD2
CASSPQSGTGGDTQYF TGTGCCAGCAGTCCCCAATCCGGGACAGGGGGAGATACGCAGTATTTT TRBV6-6 - TRBJ2-3 TRBD1
CAWSVGQGFNGYTF TGTGCCTGGAGTGTGGGACAGGGGTTTAATGGCTACACCTTC TRBV30 few TRBJ1-2 TRBD1
CASRRGVAETQYF TGTGCCAGCCGCCGGGGGGTGGCTGAGACCCAGTACTTC TRBV6-5 many TRBJ2-5 TRBD2
CASRGGADTGELFF TGCGCCAGCAGGGGGGGTGCAGACACCGGGGAGCTGTTTTTT TRBV5-1 once TRBJ2-2 -
CASSQTGGGEAFF TGTGCCAGCAGCCAGACAGGCGGGGGGGAAGCTTTCTTT TRBV7-8 - TRBJ1-1 -
CASSLVLTSWSRTGELFF TGTGCCAGCAGCTTAGTCTTGACTAGTTGGTCGAGAACCGGGGAGCTGTTTTTT TRBV7-8 - TRBJ2-2 -
CASSSDSYNEQFF TGTGCCAGTAGTAGTGACTCTTACAATGAGCAGTTCTTC TRBV19 - TRBJ2-1 -
CASKDSGTGMDGYTF TGTGCCAGCAAGGACAGCGGGACAGGGATGGATGGCTACACCTTC TRBV6-1 - TRBJ1-2 TRBD1
CASSLSGTSNIQYF TGTGCCAGCAGCTTATCCGGGACTTCAAACATTCAGTACTTC TRBV11-2 - TRBJ2-4 -
CSVLGRERGSYEQYF TGCAGCGTACTAGGGCGGGAGAGAGGCTCCTACGAGCAGTACTTC TRBV29-1 - TRBJ2-7 TRBD2
CASSLGSGAHLSGNTIYF TGTGCCAGCAGCTTGGGATCAGGGGCTCACCTCTCTGGAAACACCATATATTTT TRBV5-4 - TRBJ1-3 -
CASSLGGWGPSYNSPLHF TGTGCCAGCAGCTTGGGAGGTTGGGGGCCCTCCTATAATTCACCCCTCCACTTT TRBV5-6 - TRBJ1-6 -
CASSVLAGSTDTQYF TGTGCCAGCAGTGTTCTAGCGGGTAGCACAGATACGCAGTATTTT TRBV6-1 once TRBJ2-3 TRBD2
CASSEPGSAYEQFF TGCGCCAGCAGTGAGCCCGGAAGCGCCTATGAGCAGTTCTTC TRBV10-1 - TRBJ2-1 -
CASSLGGNSPLHF TGTGCCAGCAGCTTAGGAGGGAACTCACCCCTCCACTTT TRBV11-2 - TRBJ1-6 -
CASSLDTEETQYF TGCGCCAGCAGCTTGGACACCGAAGAGACCCAGTACTTC TRBV5-1 - TRBJ2-5 -
CASSQDWRANYGYTF TGCGCCAGCAGCCAAGATTGGAGAGCTAACTATGGCTACACCTTC TRBV4-3 - TRBJ1-2 -
CASSQGTSVTDTQYF TGTGCCAGCAGTCAAGGGACTAGCGTCACAGATACGCAGTATTTT TRBV6-5 once TRBJ2-3 TRBD2
CAWISGDYQETQYF TGTGCCTGGATAAGCGGTGACTACCAAGAGACCCAGTACTTC TRBV30 - TRBJ2-5 -
CASSGQGWEQFF TGTGCCAGCAGTGGACAGGGTTGGGAGCAGTTCTTC TRBV2 - TRBJ2-1 TRBD1
CASSAASDSTDTQYF TGTGCCAGCAGTGCGGCTAGCGATAGCACAGATACGCAGTATTTT TRBV2 - TRBJ2-3 -
CASSLTRSQGEKLFF TGTGCCAGCAGTCTAACCCGTAGCCAGGGGGAAAAACTGTTTTTT TRBV27 - TRBJ1-4 -
CASRRDTSTDTQYF TGTGCCAGCAGACGGGACACTAGCACAGATACGCAGTATTTT TRBV11-2 - TRBJ2-3 -
CATSDPGQIHYGYTF TGTGCCACCTCCGATCCGGGACAGATACACTATGGCTACACCTTC TRBV7-4 once TRBJ1-2 TRBD1
CATSRDKRRGHTEAFF TGTGCCACCAGCAGAGATAAGAGAAGGGGGCACACTGAAGCTTTCTTT TRBV15 - TRBJ1-1 TRBD1
CAWGLGIAGDYEQYF TGTGCCTGGGGATTAGGAATAGCGGGGGACTACGAGCAGTACTTC TRBV30 - TRBJ2-7 TRBD2
CASSLGLAGGEETQYF TGTGCCAGCAGCTTGGGACTAGCGGGAGGAGAAGAGACCCAGTACTTC TRBV7-3 once TRBJ2-5 TRBD2